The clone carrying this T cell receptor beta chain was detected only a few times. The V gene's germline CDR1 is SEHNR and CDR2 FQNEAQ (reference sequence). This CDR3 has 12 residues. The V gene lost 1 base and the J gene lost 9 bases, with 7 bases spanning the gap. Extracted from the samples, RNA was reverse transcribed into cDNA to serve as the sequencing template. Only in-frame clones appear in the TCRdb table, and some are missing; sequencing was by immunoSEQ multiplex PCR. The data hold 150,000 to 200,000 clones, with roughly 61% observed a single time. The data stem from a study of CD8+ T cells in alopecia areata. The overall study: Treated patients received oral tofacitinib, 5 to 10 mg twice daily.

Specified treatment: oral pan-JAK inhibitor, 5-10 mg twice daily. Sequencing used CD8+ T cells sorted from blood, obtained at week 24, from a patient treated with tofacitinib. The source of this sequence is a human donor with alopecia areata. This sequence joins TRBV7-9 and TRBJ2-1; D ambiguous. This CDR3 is CASSLEGIEQFF. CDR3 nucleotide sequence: TGTGCCAGCAGCTTAGAGGGTATTGAGCAGTTCTTC. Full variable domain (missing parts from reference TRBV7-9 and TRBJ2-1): DTGVSQNPRHKITKRGQNVTFRCDPISEHNRLYWYRQTLGQGPEFLTYFQNEAQLEKSRLLSDRFSAERPKGSFSTLEIQRTEQGDSAMYLCASSLEGIEQFFGPGTRLTVL.